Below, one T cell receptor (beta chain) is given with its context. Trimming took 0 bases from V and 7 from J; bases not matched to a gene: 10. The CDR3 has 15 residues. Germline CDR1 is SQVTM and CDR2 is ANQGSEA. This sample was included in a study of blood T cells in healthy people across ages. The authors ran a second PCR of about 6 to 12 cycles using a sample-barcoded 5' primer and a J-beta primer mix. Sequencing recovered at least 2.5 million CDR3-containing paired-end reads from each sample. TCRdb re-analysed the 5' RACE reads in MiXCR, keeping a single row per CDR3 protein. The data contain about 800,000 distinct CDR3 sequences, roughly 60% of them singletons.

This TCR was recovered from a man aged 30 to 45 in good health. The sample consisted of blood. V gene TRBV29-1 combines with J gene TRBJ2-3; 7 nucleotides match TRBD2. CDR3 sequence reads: CSVEEPREALNTQYF. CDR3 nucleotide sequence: TGCAGCGTTGAAGAACCCCGGGAGGCCCTGAATACGCAGTATTTT.